This T cell receptor (beta chain) was found in a study of T cell responses to AZD1222 COVID-19 vaccine. Findings and limits, study-wide: Clonal diversity was possibly underestimated, and white British individuals and females predominated among donors.

In regard to this clone: Its cognate antigen is unknown.

TCRdb's table, derived via immunoSEQ multiplex PCR, lists solely in-frame clones and lacks some. The sample lists 95,000 to 150,000 clones, over 75% occurring once. The germline V gene encodes CDR1 MGHRA and CDR2 YSYEKL. V gave up 4 bases and J gave up 7 bases, with 14 bases separating them. The CDR3 consists of 13 residues. The source of this sequence is an adult in good health. V usage is TRBV4-1 and J usage is TRBJ2-7; no clear D gene. Sequenced here: peripheral blood, sampled on day 0 of AZD1222 vaccination. The CDR3 DNA reads TGCGCCAGCAGCCCCCGGCCCGGGTGGGAGCAGTACTTC. It specifies CASSPRPGWEQYF.